These 8 T cell receptor beta chains were sequenced from one sample in a study of OX40 agonist ivuxolimab in advanced cancers. Measured with immunoSEQ multiplex PCR; TCRdb has only the in-frame clones, and not every one. The profile covers 5,000 to 6,000 clones, with 85% to 90% appearing a single time and over 30% taken by the ten largest. Source: CD4+ or CD8+ T cells sorted from blood, taken in a trial of the OX40 agonist ivuxolimab. These receptors were taken from an adult with an advanced solid tumor such as melanoma, head and neck, liver or kidney cancer.

This clone was detected only once. The V gene is TRBV27, the J gene TRBJ1-2, with D maybe TRBD1 (6 bases). Germline V gives CDR1 MNHEY, CDR2 SMNVEV (reference sequence). V was clipped by 2 bases and J by 4 bases, with 11 bases between them. This CDR3 has 14 amino acids. This CDR3 reads CASSLTGAPYGYTF. The CDR3 DNA reads TGTGCCAGCAGTTTAACGGGGGCGCCCTATGGCTACACCTTC.

V usage is TRBV28 and J usage is TRBJ2-7, with 9 bases aligning to TRBD1. From germline, CDR1 is MDHEN and CDR2 SYDVKM. The length of the CDR3 is 15 residues. J lost 5 bases, V lost 5 bases, and 10 bases had no gene match. In DNA form, the CDR3 reads TGTGCCAGCAGTCATGCTGGACAGGGGAACCACGAGCAGTACTTC. Its translation: CASSHAGQGNHEQYF.

The chain employs TRBV27 and TRBJ2-1; no reliable D call. The V gene's germline CDR1 is MNHEY and CDR2 SMNVEV (reference sequence). This CDR3 comprises 15 residues. V dropped 5 bases and J dropped 5 bases, with 16 bases sitting between them. This chain's CDR3 is CASSPSLGANNEQFF. CDR3 sequence (DNA): TGTGCCAGCAGTCCCAGTTTAGGAGCCAACAATGAGCAGTTCTTC.

The chain joins TRBV28 to TRBJ1-5, with D possibly being TRBD1 (6 bases). The germline V gene has CDR1 MDHEN and CDR2 SYDVKM. This CDR3 has 15 residues. Trimming took off 8 bases at V and 2 bases at J, with 16 bases between the two ends. The CDR3 DNA is TGTGCCAGCGCCAGTGGGGGGCTAGGCAATCAGCCCCAGCATTTT. Protein sequence: CASASGGLGNQPQHF.

The chain is built from TRBV2 and TRBJ2-7; 7 nucleotides match TRBD2. Germline trimming cut 4 bases from V and 5 bases from J; bases unmatched to any gene: 5. The CDR3 loop spans 13 amino acids. Germline V lookup: CDR1 SNHLY, CDR2 FYNNEI. The CDR3 region is CASSGLAFDEQYF. The CDR3 bases are TGTGCCAGCAGTGGACTAGCATTCGACGAGCAGTACTTC.

The J gene is TRBJ1-1, the V gene TRBV4-1, with D perhaps matching TRBD1 (5 bases). The CDR3 runs 15 residues. V was shortened by 4 bases and J by 5 bases, with 17 bases between the two germline ends. The germline gives CDR1 MGHRA, CDR2 YSYEKL. In nucleotides, the CDR3 is TGCGCCAGCAGCCCACCGGCAGGGTTGGGAACTGAAGCTTTCTTT. Translation: CASSPPAGLGTEAFF.

This chain connects TRBV1 to TRBJ2-1; TRBD2, as called in the table, went unchecked against the DNA. TRBV1 is a documented pseudogene. The CDR3 loop spans 13 amino acids. The CDR3 protein is CTSSQVAGHEQFF. The CDR3 nucleotides read TGCACCAGCAGCCAAGTAGCGGGACATGAGCAGTTCTTC.

The chain links TRBV28 to TRBJ1-1, with 9 bases matching TRBD1. Losses at the gene ends were 6 bases for V and 1 base for J; bases not matched to a gene: 9. There are 16 residues in the CDR3. Germline values: CDR1 MDHEN, CDR2 SYDVKM. CDR3 sequence (DNA): TGTGCCAGCAGGCTACAGGGGGCGCTCGGGAACACTGAAGCTTTCTTT. Amino acid sequence: CASRLQGALGNTEAFF.